The rows below give T cell receptor beta chains drawn from one sample of a study of T cell repertoires in cytomegalovirus infection. TCRdb redid the calling of the reads with MiXCR, one entry per CDR3 protein. The table records around 230,000 distinct CDR3 sequences, about 7% of them present only once. Sequenced input: PBMCs. The source is a human donor in good health (CMV status not recorded). Some clones in this sample may be carry-over from other donors' samples. CDR3s include the opening cysteine and the closing phenylalanine or tryptophan. The order of the fields is V gene, CDR3 length, J gene, clone size, D gene, CDR3 protein, CDR3 DNA. D genes are given only for firm matches. For some rows the clone size is stated as once, few or many, or as a class when expanded; others skip it.

>TRBV7-2|13|TRBJ1-1|many|NA
CAILRGPNTEAFF
TGTGCCATCCTACGGGGTCCGAACACTGAAGCTTTCTTT
>TRBV12-3/TRBV12-4|13|TRBJ1-2|NA|NA
CASSLGEGYGYTF
TGTGCCAGCAGTTTAGGAGAGGGGTATGGCTACACCTTC
>TRBV5-6|17|TRBJ1-1|many|NA
CASSKNRVDLRNTEAFF
TGTGCCAGCAGCAAAAACAGGGTGGATCTCCGGAACACTGAAGCTTTCTTT
>TRBV7-2|20|TRBJ1-6|many|TRBD1
CASSSPRDRRTSSYNSPLHF
TGTGCCAGCAGCTCCCCCCGGGACAGACGAACCAGCTCCTATAATTCACCCCTCCACTTT
>TRBV20-1|18|TRBJ2-7|NA|TRBD2
CSASPGLAGLKASYEQYF
TGCAGTGCTAGTCCGGGACTAGCGGGTCTGAAGGCCTCCTACGAGCAGTACTTC
>TRBV28|14|TRBJ2-1|many|NA
CASKFGRGEDEQFF
TGTGCCAGCAAATTTGGCCGCGGCGAGGATGAGCAGTTCTTC
>TRBV19|12|TRBJ1-1|many|NA
CASRDQGTEAFF
TGTGCCAGTAGGGACCAGGGGACTGAAGCTTTCTTT
>TRBV7-2|15|TRBJ1-2|many|NA
CASSLSPGTNYGYTF
TGTGCCAGCAGCTTAAGTCCAGGGACCAACTATGGCTACACCTTC
>TRBV30|17|TRBJ2-1|few|TRBD1
CAWTKGTGGLSYNEQFF
TGTGCCTGGACCAAGGGGACAGGGGGACTATCCTACAATGAGCAGTTCTTC
>TRBV7-2|14|TRBJ1-3|many|NA
CASSLDQGRNTIYF
TGTGCCAGCAGCTTAGACCAGGGCCGAAACACCATATATTTT
>TRBV30|15|TRBJ2-1|few|NA
CAWSPTPYSYNEQFF
TGTGCCTGGAGCCCGACACCATATTCCTACAATGAGCAGTTCTTC
>TRBV4-3|15|TRBJ2-3|many|NA
CASSQDVGGGDTQYF
TGCGCCAGCAGCCAAGACGTCGGTGGCGGTGATACGCAGTATTTT
>TRBV29-1|12|TRBJ1-1|few|TRBD1
CSVLTGIEGAFF
TGCAGCGTTCTGACAGGGATAGAGGGGGCTTTCTTT
>TRBV29-1|13|TRBJ2-2|NA|NA
CSVAQANTGELFF
TGCAGCGTTGCGCAGGCTAACACCGGGGAGCTGTTTTTT
>TRBV5-1|14|TRBJ1-1|many|TRBD1
CASSLGQGYAEAFF
TGCGCCAGCAGCTTGGGACAGGGATACGCTGAAGCTTTCTTT
>TRBV6-5|15|TRBJ1-1|few|NA
CASSRVSGTDTEAFF
TGTGCCAGCAGCAGGGTCTCGGGCACAGACACTGAAGCTTTCTTT
>TRBV29-1|11|TRBJ2-3|NA|NA
CSAQDRDTQYF
TGCAGCGCCCAAGACCGAGATACGCAGTATTTT
>TRBV29-1|14|TRBJ2-3|many|NA
CSVDWGSPTDTQYF
TGCAGCGTTGATTGGGGTTCTCCCACAGATACGCAGTATTTT
>TRBV20-1|16|TRBJ2-1|few|TRBD2
CSARSGASGMHNEQFF
TGCAGTGCTAGATCGGGGGCTAGCGGGATGCACAATGAGCAGTTCTTC
>TRBV7-8|16|TRBJ2-3|many|NA
CASSLEPAVGTDTQYF
TGTGCCAGCAGCTTAGAGCCAGCGGTCGGGACAGATACGCAGTATTTT
>TRBV29-1|13|TRBJ2-5|many|NA
CSVEPQEQETQYF
TGCAGCGTTGAACCTCAGGAGCAAGAGACCCAGTACTTC
>TRBV2|16|TRBJ2-3|many|NA
CASSAETAISTDTQYF
TGTGCCAGCAGTGCCGAGACAGCAATTTCCACAGATACGCAGTATTTT
>TRBV20-1|15|TRBJ2-7|many|TRBD1
CSARDPGTGTYEQYF
TGCAGTGCTAGAGATCCCGGGACAGGTACCTACGAGCAGTACTTC
>TRBV7-2|15|TRBJ2-7|many|NA
CASSPSSRGLSEQYF
TGTGCCAGCAGCCCCTCTTCGCGGGGACTTAGCGAGCAGTACTTC
>TRBV6-5|13|TRBJ1-1|many|NA
CASSYWGGTEAFF
TGTGCCAGCAGTTACTGGGGGGGCACTGAAGCTTTCTTT
>TRBV5-1|14|TRBJ2-5|NA|NA
CASSLGGFRETQYF
TGCGCCAGCAGCTTGGGGGGATTCAGAGAGACCCAGTACTTC
>TRBV20-1|14|TRBJ2-1|many|NA
CSASLYESYNEQFF
TGCAGTGCTAGTCTCTACGAGTCCTACAATGAGCAGTTCTTC
>TRBV14|15|TRBJ2-7|many|TRBD1
CASSTLQGPSYEQYF
TGTGCCAGCAGCACCCTACAGGGGCCCTCCTACGAGCAGTACTTC
>TRBV7-2|14|TRBJ2-1|many|NA
CASSLTRERNEQFF
TGTGCCAGCAGCTTAACCAGAGAGCGTAATGAGCAGTTCTTC
>TRBV7-2|17|TRBJ2-7|many|NA
CASSSPRQVVRIYEQYF
TGTGCCAGCAGCTCCCCGAGACAGGTAGTTAGGATCTACGAGCAGTACTTC
>TRBV7-2|17|TRBJ1-3|many|NA
CASSLVIGYGPGNTIYF
TGTGCCAGCAGCTTAGTTATTGGCTATGGGCCTGGAAACACCATATATTTT
>TRBV20-1|13|TRBJ2-5|many|TRBD1
CSAQRDRQETQYF
TGCAGTGCTCAGAGGGACAGACAAGAGACCCAGTACTTC
>TRBV20-1|14|TRBJ1-2|many|NA
CSAGGMRGTDGYTF
TGCAGTGCTGGAGGAATGAGGGGGACCGATGGCTACACCTTC
>TRBV6-2/TRBV6-3|15|TRBJ1-2|many|TRBD1
CASRGTGGAKGGYTF
TGTGCCAGCAGGGGGACAGGGGGCGCGAAGGGTGGCTACACCTTC
>TRBV7-2|15|TRBJ2-7|many|NA
CASSPQGPAYYEQYF
TGTGCCAGCAGCCCCCAGGGCCCAGCCTACTACGAGCAGTACTTC
>TRBV7-9|16|TRBJ1-4|many|TRBD1
CASSSITGTGRLGLFF
TGTGCCAGCAGCTCGATCACCGGGACAGGGCGTCTGGGACTGTTTTTT
>TRBV15|14|TRBJ2-3|many|TRBD1
CATLQGSGTDTQYF
TGTGCCACCCTACAGGGGTCAGGCACAGATACGCAGTATTTT
>TRBV7-2|17|TRBJ1-6|many|TRBD1
CASSQSLGTGFNSPLHF
TGTGCCAGCAGCCAATCCCTCGGGACAGGCTTTAATTCACCCCTCCACTTT
>TRBV20-1|13|TRBJ2-5|NA|TRBD1
CSAETGFQETQYF
TGCAGTGCTGAGACAGGGTTCCAAGAGACCCAGTACTTC
>TRBV20-1|16|TRBJ1-5|many|NA
CSARPTQGISNQPQHF
TGCAGTGCTAGACCCACACAGGGAATCAGCAATCAGCCCCAGCATTTT
>TRBV7-9|15|TRBJ1-1|many|NA
CASSLLSGVRTEAFF
TGTGCCAGCAGCTTACTCTCCGGGGTGAGGACTGAAGCTTTCTTT
>TRBV5-6|12|TRBJ1-1|few|NA
CASSLEPTEAFF
TGTGCCAGCAGCTTGGAACCCACTGAAGCTTTCTTT